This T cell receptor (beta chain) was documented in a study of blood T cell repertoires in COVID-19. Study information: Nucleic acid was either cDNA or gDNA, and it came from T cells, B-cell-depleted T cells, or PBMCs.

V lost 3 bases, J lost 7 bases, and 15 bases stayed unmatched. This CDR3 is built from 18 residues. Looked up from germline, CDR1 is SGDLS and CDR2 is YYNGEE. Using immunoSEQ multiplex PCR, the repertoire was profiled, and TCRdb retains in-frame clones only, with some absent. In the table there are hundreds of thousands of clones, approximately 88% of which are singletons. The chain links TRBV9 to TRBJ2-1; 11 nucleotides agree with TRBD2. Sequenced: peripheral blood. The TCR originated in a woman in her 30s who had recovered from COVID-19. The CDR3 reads CASSGQMKPGLAVNEQFF. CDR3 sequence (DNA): TGTGCCAGCAGCGGACAGATGAAGCCGGGACTAGCGGTGAATGAGCAGTTCTTC.